This T cell receptor (beta chain) was recovered during a study of PD-L1 blockade in urothelial cancer. Study in general: Patients with male sex and bladder-origin urothelial cancer accounted for most of the 29 enrolled.

Sequencing used immunoSEQ multiplex PCR; TCRdb keeps in-frame clones, though not all of them. The sample gives tens of thousands of clones, roughly 90% of which show up once; around 0.9% is in the top ten. The sample's time point: peripheral blood 6 weeks after treatment start. The sample here was PBMCs, taken around atezolizumab (anti-PD-L1) treatment. The TCR sequence derives from a woman older than 75 with urothelial cancer.

In nucleotides, the CDR3 is TGTGCCAGCAGCTTTGGTGGCACCTACAATGAGCAGTTCTTC. Translated, it gives CASSFGGTYNEQFF. The chain combines TRBV5-4 with TRBJ2-1; D is unresolved. Germline lookup yields CDR1 SGHNT and CDR2 YYREEE (reference sequence). V lost 2 bases and J lost 2, with 8 bases in between. This CDR3 is built from 14 residues. Full variable domain (missing parts from reference TRBV5-4 and TRBJ2-1): ETGVTQSPTHLIKTRGQQVTLRCSSQSGHNTVSWYQQALGQGPQFIFQYYREEENGRGNFPPRFSGLQFPNYSSELNVNALELDDSALYLCASSFGGTYNEQFFGPGTRLTVL.